One sample yielded the 14 T cell receptor beta chains listed below, sequenced in a study of cytomegalovirus exposure and HLA in healthy donors. The PCR had 60 Vbeta and 13 Jbeta primers. Clones were read by immunoSEQ multiplex PCR, and TCRdb kept only the in-frame ones, dropping some. The specimen's table records approximately 110,000 clones. Sequenced sample: PBMCs. Receptors were obtained from a man younger than 35 in good health and CMV-seronegative.

The chain combines TRBV25-1 with TRBJ2-3; D remains unclear. The germline gives CDR1 MGHDK, CDR2 SYGVNS. The CDR3 loop spans 13 amino acids. The V end was cut by 4 bases, the J end by 3 bases, with 8 bases between. As DNA, the CDR3 is TGTGCCAGCAGTGTCTCCGGGACAGATACGCAGTATTTT. Protein product: CASSVSGTDTQYF. Drawing the rest from reference TRBV25-1 and TRBJ2-3, the complete variable domain is EADIYQTPRYLVIGTGKKITLECSQTMGHDKMYWYQQDPGMELHLIHYSYGVNSTEKGDLSSESTVSRIRTEHFPLTLESARPSHTSQYLCASSVSGTDTQYFGPGTRLTVL.

The V gene is TRBV5-1, the J gene TRBJ2-1; 10 bases match TRBD2. V trimming: 2 bases; J trimming: 4 bases; junction bases outside the gene matches: 6. The CDR3 runs to 16 residues. CDR1 and CDR2 from the germline V gene are SGHRS and YFSETQ. In DNA form, the CDR3 reads TGCGCCAGCAGCTTAGGGACTAGCGCACCTTACAATGAGCAGTTCTTC. It translates to CASSLGTSAPYNEQFF.

CDR3 in DNA: TGTGCCAGTAGTGAGGACACCTCCTACGAGCAGTACTTC. Protein: CASSEDTSYEQYF. The chain is built from TRBV19 and TRBJ2-7; possible D gene TRBD1, 5 bases. Germline values: CDR1 LNHDA, CDR2 SQIVND (reference sequence). CDR3 length: 13 amino acids. V was shortened by 5 bases and J by 0 bases, with 8 bases between the two germline ends. The variable domain in full, with the rest retrieved from reference TRBV19 and TRBJ2-7, is DGGITQSPKYLFRKEGQNVTLSCEQNLNHDAMYWYRQDPGQGLRLIYYSQIVNDFQKGDIAEGYSVSREKKESFPLTVTSAQKNPTAFYLCASSEDTSYEQYFGPGTRLTVT.

The chain recombines TRBV9 with TRBJ1-2; 9 nucleotides agree with TRBD1. The V and J ends lost 7 bases and 5 bases, in that order; junction bases with no gene match: 6. The CDR3 has 13 residues. Germline V gene lookup returns CDR1 SGDLS and CDR2 YYNGEE. The CDR3 is CASGGQGLYGYTF. In DNA form, the CDR3 reads TGTGCCAGCGGGGGACAGGGCCTATATGGCTACACCTTC.

The chain combines TRBV7-2 with TRBJ1-5; D is perhaps TRBD1 (6 bases). The V gene's germline CDR1 is SGHTA and CDR2 FQGNSA. V was cut by 4 bases and J by 3 bases, with 16 bases left in between. The CDR3 covers 16 residues. Here the CDR3 DNA reads TGTGCCAGCAGCTCCGAAGAAGGGACACACAATCAGCCCCAGCATTTT. Protein: CASSSEEGTHNQPQHF.

This chain joins TRBV6-4 and TRBJ2-7; 11 positions match TRBD2. The CDR3 contains 15 residues. V lost 0 bases, J lost 5 bases, and 3 bases stayed unmatched. CDR1 MRHNA and CDR2 SNTAGT come from the germline V gene. The CDR3 region has the DNA TGTGCCAGCAGTGACTCGTCTAGCGGGGGGCACGAGCAGTACTTC. Protein: CASSDSSSGGHEQYF.

The chain uses TRBV9 and TRBJ1-4; 10 bases are shared with TRBD1. V dropped 3 bases and J dropped 7; count of bases not matched to a gene: 6. The CDR3 totals 15 residues. The germline V gene has CDR1 SGDLS and CDR2 YYNGEE. The CDR3 DNA follows: TGTGCCAGCAGCGACACCGGGACAGGGGCTGAAAAACTGTTTTTT. It encodes CASSDTGTGAEKLFF.

The J gene is TRBJ2-2, the V gene TRBV5-4; D possibly corresponds to TRBD2 (6 bases). In germline, CDR1 is SGHNT, CDR2 YYREEE (reference sequence). The CDR3 runs 15 residues. Trimming cost V 4 bases and J 6 bases, with 16 bases left between them. CDR3 nucleotides: TGTGCCAGCAGCGGCGGGGCCGCCGTCCCCGGGGAGCTGTTTTTT. It specifies CASSGGAAVPGELFF.

The chain carries TRBV7-9 and TRBJ2-7; D is perhaps TRBD1 (6 bases). The germline V gene encodes CDR1 SEHNR and CDR2 FQNEAQ (reference sequence). This CDR3 contains 13 residues. Between the trimmed V and J ends, which lost 4 bases and 7 bases, there was a span of 14 bases. In DNA form, the CDR3 reads TGTGCCAGCAGCTGGGACATCGCTGGGGAGCAGTACTTC. Translated, it gives CASSWDIAGEQYF.

V and J are TRBV5-1 and TRBJ2-7; tentative D call: TRBD1 (6 bases). CDR3 length: 15 residues. V gave up 0 bases and J gave up 1 base, with 11 bases separating them. Germline V CDR1 and CDR2: SGHRS, YFSETQ. This CDR3 reads CASSLGTGISYEQYF. CDR3 in DNA: TGCGCCAGCAGCTTGGGTACAGGGATATCCTACGAGCAGTACTTC.

To note about this clone: One end of the junction does not line up with germline, which may come from a read error. The V and J genes are TRBV28 and TRBJ2-5; 8 nucleotides match TRBD1. This CDR3 contains 18 residues. Germline V gene lookup returns CDR1 MDHEN and CDR2 SYDVKM. The CDR3 DNA follows: TGTGCCAGCAGTTCTATCCGGGACAGGAAAGTCCAATGGGAGACCCAGCACTTC. Translation gives CASSSIRDRKVQWETQHF.

This rearrangement joins TRBV27 to TRBJ1-2; the D gene is possibly TRBD1 (6 bases). V gave up 4 bases and J gave up 4 bases, with 10 bases separating them. Germline assignment: CDR1 MNHEY and CDR2 SMNVEV (reference sequence). The CDR3 length is 13 residues. In DNA form, the CDR3 reads TGTGCCAGCAGTTCCACAGGGTTCTATGGCTACACCTTC. Amino acids: CASSSTGFYGYTF.

V and J are TRBV4-1 and TRBJ2-7, with D possibly being TRBD2 (6 bases). V gave up 0 bases and J gave up 7 bases, with 10 bases separating them. CDR1 is MGHRA, CDR2 YSYEKL, per germline. CDR3 length: 13 residues. In DNA, the CDR3 is TGCGCCAGCAGCCAAGAAAGAGGGAGGGAGCAGTACTTC. Protein sequence: CASSQERGREQYF.

The V gene is TRBV5-1, the J gene TRBJ2-1, with 7 bases identical to TRBD2. The CDR3 is made up of 15 amino acids. V shed 0 bases and J 2 bases; nucleotides not matched to a gene: 2. Looked up from germline, CDR1 is SGHRS and CDR2 is YFSETQ. CDR3 nucleotide sequence: TGCGCCAGCAGCTTGGGCGGGAGTGCCTACAATGAGCAGTTCTTC. It yields the protein CASSLGGSAYNEQFF.